These 17 T cell receptor beta chains were sequenced from one sample in a study of blood T cells in healthy people across ages. Combining a sample-barcoded 5' primer with a J-beta primer mix, a second PCR ran for about 7 to 11 cycles. Each CDR3 protein gets one entry after TCRdb re-called the 5' RACE reads with MiXCR. This table holds hundreds of thousands of distinct CDR3 sequences, about 45% found once. Sequencing input: blood. The receptors come from a man at least 80 years old in good health.

This clonotype turned up a few times. The rearrangement joins TRBV20-1 to TRBJ2-7, with D possibly matching TRBD1 (6 bases). The ends were cut back, 4 bases at V and 7 bases at J, with 17 bases in the middle. In germline, CDR1 is DFQATT, CDR2 SNEGSKA (reference sequence). The CDR3 consists of 13 residues. The CDR3 nucleotides read TGCAGTGCTAAGGGGCAGGGGAAAGTAGAGCAGTACTTC. Translated: CSAKGQGKVEQYF.

This clonotype was observed a few times. The J gene is TRBJ2-7, the V gene TRBV7-2, with TRBD1 matching over 7 bases. The J segment lost 5 bases and the V segment lost 4 bases, leaving 8 bases of the junction unmatched. The CDR3 consists of 14 residues. Germline assignment: CDR1 SGHTA and CDR2 FQGNSA. As DNA, the CDR3 is TGTGCCAGCAGCTCGACAGGGCGCTTCCACGAGCAGTACTTC. Amino acids: CASSSTGRFHEQYF.

This clonotype was detected only once. The chain couples TRBV20-1 to TRBJ2-1, with TRBD1 matching 8 bases. CDR3 length: 15 residues. The V segment lost 6 bases and the J segment 10 bases; nucleotides outside the gene matches: 17. Germline V CDR1 and CDR2: DFQATT, SNEGSKA (reference sequence). The CDR3 nucleotides are TGCAGTGCCTCACACCCGGGACAGGAATCTAGGGAGCAGTTCTTC. Protein sequence: CSASHPGQESREQFF.

This clonotype has only a few counts. The chain has TRBV6-1 and TRBJ2-1; 7 positions agree with TRBD2. Germline values: CDR1 MNHNS, CDR2 SASEGT. The CDR3 totals 17 residues. Trimming removed 6 bases from V and 6 bases from J; junction bases left unmatched: 17. The CDR3 DNA reads as TGTGCCAGCAGCACCCGGCAATGGCTAGCGGTTTCCAATGAGCAGTTCTTC. This gives the protein CASSTRQWLAVSNEQFF.

The count of this clonotype is one. The V and J genes are TRBV2 and TRBJ2-1, with a tentative D call TRBD2 (6 bases). V was shortened by 7 bases and J by 14 bases, with 24 bases between the two germline ends. Germline CDR1 SNHLY, CDR2 FYNNEI. The CDR3 covers 14 residues. CDR3 amino acids: CASNGNSRAGMEFF. CDR3 DNA: TGTGCCAGCAATGGGAACAGCCGTGCGGGGATGGAGTTCTTC.

The chain has TRBV7-2 and TRBJ2-1; TRBD2 aligns across 7 bases. V lost 1 base to trimming and J lost 3 bases; unmatched junction nucleotides: 3. CDR3 length: 15 residues. Germline CDR1 reads SGHTA; CDR2 reads FQGNSA. CDR3 nucleotide sequence: TGTGCCAGCAGCTTAGAAGGACTAGGCTACAATGAGCAGTTCTTC. It encodes CASSLEGLGYNEQFF.

This clonotype was picked up one time. V is TRBV7-9 and J is TRBJ2-3, with TRBD1 as a possible D gene (6 bases). There are 14 residues in the CDR3. V shed 6 bases and J shed 5 bases, with 15 bases lying between them. Germline CDR1 is SEHNR and CDR2 is FQNEAQ (reference sequence). CDR3 sequence reads: CASSRQVEGDTQYF. CDR3 bases: TGTGCCAGCAGTCGACAGGTCGAGGGAGATACGCAGTATTTT.

This chain links TRBV28 with TRBJ2-1, with D unresolved. V was cut by 2 bases and J by 0 bases, with 20 bases left in between. Germline V lookup: CDR1 MDHEN, CDR2 SYDVKM. This CDR3 has 19 residues. CDR3 amino acids: CASSLLGSNEPSSYNEQFF. CDR3 DNA: TGTGCCAGCAGTTTACTTGGTTCGAACGAACCGAGCTCCTACAATGAGCAGTTCTTC.

V usage is TRBV20-1 and J usage is TRBJ2-3; TRBD2 matches at 8 bases. V shed 1 base, J shed 5 bases, and the junction held 8 bases outside the gene matches. Germline CDR1 is DFQATT and CDR2 is SNEGSKA (reference sequence). The CDR3 runs 15 residues. The CDR3 DNA sequence: TGCAGTGCTAGAGGACGGGAGGGCCGGGAAGATACGCAGTATTTT. Its translation: CSARGREGREDTQYF.

V usage is TRBV12-3 or TRBV12-4 and J usage is TRBJ1-2; D call uncertain. Trimming took off 1 base at V and 1 base at J, with 4 bases between the two ends. This CDR3 is built from 13 residues. CDR3: CASSLEVNYGYTF. The CDR3 bases are TGTGCCAGCAGTTTAGAAGTTAACTATGGCTACACCTTC.

V is TRBV4-3 and J is TRBJ2-5; tentative D call: TRBD2 (6 bases). The CDR3 spans 15 residues. Germline V CDR1 and CDR2: LGHNA, YSLEER. The germline V and J ends were trimmed by 2 bases and 11 bases, with 21 bases remaining between them. The CDR3 coding sequence is TGCGCCAGCAGCCAAACACGGACGGGGGTACGGGAGCAGTACTTC. Its protein product is CASSQTRTGVREQYF.

The genes are TRBV5-1 and TRBJ1-1; 8 nucleotides agree with TRBD1. Per the germline V gene, CDR1 is SGHRS and CDR2 is YFSETQ. The CDR3 contains 15 residues. The junction had 5 bases not matched to a gene; V was cut back by 4 bases and J by 0 bases. The CDR3 sequence is CASSRTTGVNTEAFF. CDR3 sequence (DNA): TGCGCCAGCAGCCGGACGACAGGGGTGAACACTGAAGCTTTCTTT. The whole variable domain, filled in from reference TRBV5-1 and TRBJ1-1, reads KAGVTQTPRYLIKTRGQQVTLSCSPISGHRSVSWYQQTPGQGLQFLFEYFSETQRNKGNFPGRFSGRQFSNSRSEMNVSTLELGDSALYLCASSRTTGVNTEAFFGQGTRLTVV.

The chain carries TRBV20-1 and TRBJ2-7, with D possibly matching TRBD1 (5 bases). The CDR3 is 15 amino acids. Looked up from germline, CDR1 is DFQATT and CDR2 is SNEGSKA (reference sequence). Trimming left V 5 bases short and J 1 base short, with 18 bases between. CDR3 sequence: CSAGQGAARSYEQYF. The CDR3 bases are TGCAGTGCTGGTCAAGGGGCAGCTAGATCCTACGAGCAGTACTTC.

This chain links TRBV20-1 with TRBJ2-1; 7 bases are a match to TRBD1. The CDR3 has 13 residues. Germline CDR1 and CDR2: DFQATT and SNEGSKA (reference sequence). Trimming removed 3 bases from V and 7 bases from J; junction bases left unmatched: 6. CDR3: CSARGQRMNEQFF. Written as DNA, the CDR3 is TGCAGTGCTAGGGGACAGCGAATGAATGAGCAGTTCTTC.

The V gene is TRBV6-5, the J gene TRBJ2-5, with 12 nucleotides matching TRBD1. Germline CDR1 MNHEY, CDR2 SVGAGI. The CDR3 length is 16 residues. J gave up 4 bases and V 6 bases, and 9 bases lay outside the gene matches. Written as DNA, the CDR3 is TGTGCCAGCAGGACTTCCCGGGACAGGGGGCGAGAGACCCAGTACTTC. As protein: CASRTSRDRGRETQYF.

The J gene is TRBJ2-5, the V gene TRBV6-2 or TRBV6-3; 9 bases agree with TRBD1. The germline gives CDR1 MNHEY, CDR2 SVGEGT. V lost 3 bases to trimming and J lost 5 bases; unmatched junction nucleotides: 7. The CDR3 extends over 15 amino acids. The CDR3: CASSYGTGYGETQYF. The DNA for the CDR3 is TGTGCCAGCAGTTATGGGACAGGGTATGGGGAGACCCAGTACTTC.

V and J are TRBV4-1 and TRBJ2-3; no firm D call. This CDR3 region has 14 residues. CDR1 is MGHRA, CDR2 YSYEKL, per germline. Trimming shortened V by 8 bases and J by 2 bases, and 14 bases separated the two germline ends. The CDR3 spells CASGPGRNTDTQYF. CDR3 DNA: TGCGCCAGCGGTCCCGGACGGAACACAGATACGCAGTATTTT.